These T cell receptor beta chains were read from a single sample in a study of T cell repertoires in cytomegalovirus infection. Antigens for these TCRs are unknown. A single record per CDR3 protein comes from TCRdb applying MiXCR to the reads. The sample lists approximately 76,000 distinct CDR3 sequences; more than 20% were seen once. Sample: CD8+ T cells from cultured PBMCs, taken from culture after CMV antigen stimulation. The receptors originated from a human donor in good health (CMV status not recorded). Some clones in this sample may be carry-over from other donors' samples. Each CDR3 is given with its conserved first and last residue. A D gene is named only where the DNA matches it firmly. The size of a clone is reported for some rows only, either as once, few or many, or as a class for expanded clones.

clone_size: .; d_call: .; j_call: TRBJ1-2; v_call: TRBV19; cdr3_aa: CASMTPIYGYTF; cdr3_nt: TGTGCCAGTATGACTCCGATCTATGGCTACACCTTC
clone_size: once; d_call: TRBD1; j_call: TRBJ1-4; v_call: TRBV20-1; cdr3_aa: CSASTRGDKLFF; cdr3_nt: TGCAGTGCTAGTACCAGGGGGGACAAACTGTTTTTT
clone_size: many; d_call: TRBD2; j_call: TRBJ2-2; v_call: TRBV7-2; cdr3_aa: CASSPRLAGGRGSTGELFF; cdr3_nt: TGTGCCAGCAGCCCCCGCTTAGCGGGGGGGCGGGGGAGCACCGGGGAGCTGTTTTTT
clone_size: .; d_call: TRBD1; j_call: TRBJ1-2; v_call: TRBV7-2; cdr3_aa: CASSLDALRTGGYYTF; cdr3_nt: TGTGCCAGCAGCTTAGACGCTCTAAGGACAGGGGGTTACTACACCTTC
clone_size: many; d_call: TRBD2; j_call: TRBJ2-1; v_call: TRBV27; cdr3_aa: CASSLLPSGGNEQFF; cdr3_nt: TGTGCCAGCAGTTTACTCCCCAGCGGGGGGAATGAGCAGTTCTTC
clone_size: few; d_call: TRBD2; j_call: TRBJ2-7; v_call: TRBV27; cdr3_aa: CASSFSGSSYEQYF; cdr3_nt: TGTGCCAGCAGTTTTAGCGGGAGCTCCTACGAGCAGTACTTC
clone_size: .; d_call: .; j_call: TRBJ2-7; v_call: TRBV7-9; cdr3_aa: CASSPRTVAYEQYF; cdr3_nt: TGTGCCAGCAGCCCCAGGACTGTAGCCTACGAGCAGTACTTC
clone_size: .; d_call: TRBD1; j_call: TRBJ1-2; v_call: TRBV27; cdr3_aa: CASSLSRTGFYGYTF; cdr3_nt: TGTGCCAGCAGTTTATCTAGGACAGGGTTCTATGGCTACACCTTC
clone_size: .; d_call: .; j_call: TRBJ2-2; v_call: TRBV30; cdr3_aa: CAWSVGSTGELFF; cdr3_nt: TGTGCCTGGAGTGTTGGGAGTACCGGGGAGCTGTTTTTT
clone_size: few; d_call: .; j_call: TRBJ2-7; v_call: TRBV30; cdr3_aa: CAWSGGHPYEQYF; cdr3_nt: TGTGCCTGGAGCGGGGGACACCCCTACGAGCAGTACTTC
clone_size: .; d_call: .; j_call: TRBJ1-1; v_call: TRBV13; cdr3_aa: CASSLRGSGRNTEAFF; cdr3_nt: TGTGCCAGCAGCTTACGGGGGTCAGGCCGGAACACTGAAGCTTTCTTT
clone_size: .; d_call: TRBD1; j_call: TRBJ1-1; v_call: TRBV10-3; cdr3_aa: CANGQGNTEAFF; cdr3_nt: TGTGCCAACGGACAGGGAAACACTGAAGCTTTCTTT
clone_size: .; d_call: .; j_call: TRBJ2-2; v_call: TRBV14; cdr3_aa: CASSHSIEWTGELFF; cdr3_nt: TGTGCCAGCAGCCACTCAATTGAATGGACCGGGGAGCTGTTTTTT
clone_size: few; d_call: .; j_call: TRBJ1-1; v_call: TRBV4-3; cdr3_aa: CASSQDRAGDTEAFF; cdr3_nt: TGCGCCAGCAGCCAAGATCGGGCAGGGGACACTGAAGCTTTCTTT
clone_size: many; d_call: .; j_call: TRBJ2-7; v_call: TRBV7-2; cdr3_aa: CASRTWGGPYEQYF; cdr3_nt: TGTGCCAGCAGGACCTGGGGGGGCCCCTACGAGCAGTACTTC
clone_size: .; d_call: TRBD1; j_call: TRBJ1-1; v_call: TRBV19; cdr3_aa: CASNPGQGLNTEAFF; cdr3_nt: TGTGCCAGTAACCCCGGACAGGGGTTGAACACTGAAGCTTTCTTT
clone_size: .; d_call: TRBD1; j_call: TRBJ2-3; v_call: TRBV18; cdr3_aa: CATTGGSVDTQYF; cdr3_nt: TGTGCCACCACAGGGGGCTCTGTAGATACGCAGTATTTT
clone_size: many; d_call: .; j_call: TRBJ2-4; v_call: TRBV7-2; cdr3_aa: CASSWIPNILAKNIQYF; cdr3_nt: TGTGCCAGCAGCTGGATTCCAAACATCCTAGCCAAAAACATTCAGTACTTC
clone_size: .; d_call: TRBD2; j_call: TRBJ2-7; v_call: TRBV7-6; cdr3_aa: CASSLRGTTSGGAFHEQYF; cdr3_nt: TGTGCCAGCAGCTTAAGGGGAACGACTAGCGGGGGGGCCTTCCACGAGCAGTACTTC
clone_size: .; d_call: TRBD1; j_call: TRBJ1-4; v_call: TRBV6-1; cdr3_aa: CASSEIGRGVWEKLFF; cdr3_nt: TGTGCCAGCAGTGAAATTGGCAGGGGGGTGTGGGAAAAACTGTTTTTT
clone_size: .; d_call: .; j_call: TRBJ1-2; v_call: TRBV6-2/TRBV6-3; cdr3_aa: CASRRDGTVYGYTF; cdr3_nt: TGTGCCAGCAGGAGGGACGGTACGGTCTATGGCTACACCTTC
clone_size: .; d_call: TRBD2; j_call: TRBJ2-7; v_call: TRBV29-1; cdr3_aa: CSVEGEGTYEQYF; cdr3_nt: TGCAGCGTTGAGGGGGAGGGGACCTACGAGCAGTACTTC
clone_size: many; d_call: .; j_call: TRBJ1-2; v_call: TRBV12-3/TRBV12-4; cdr3_aa: CASTRPGFNYGYTF; cdr3_nt: TGTGCCAGCACCCGACCGGGATTCAACTATGGCTACACCTTC
clone_size: many; d_call: TRBD1; j_call: TRBJ2-7; v_call: TRBV4-1; cdr3_aa: CASSQTTGDAYEQYF; cdr3_nt: TGCGCCAGCAGCCAAACTACAGGGGACGCCTACGAGCAGTACTTC
clone_size: many; d_call: .; j_call: TRBJ1-1; v_call: TRBV19; cdr3_aa: CASSKFGNGNTEAFF; cdr3_nt: TGTGCCAGTAGTAAGTTCGGGAATGGGAACACTGAAGCTTTCTTT
clone_size: few; d_call: TRBD1; j_call: TRBJ1-6; v_call: TRBV9; cdr3_aa: CASSGSGTGNSPLHF; cdr3_nt: TGTGCCAGCAGCGGATCCGGGACAGGAAATTCTCCCCTCCACTTT
clone_size: .; d_call: TRBD2; j_call: TRBJ2-1; v_call: TRBV27; cdr3_aa: CASSLYPSGADSYNEQFF; cdr3_nt: TGTGCCAGCAGTTTATATCCTAGCGGGGCCGACTCCTACAATGAGCAGTTCTTC
clone_size: .; d_call: .; j_call: TRBJ2-2; v_call: TRBV27; cdr3_aa: CASSLSGSGELFF; cdr3_nt: TGTGCCAGCAGTTTATCTGGGTCCGGGGAGCTGTTTTTT
clone_size: .; d_call: .; j_call: TRBJ2-2; v_call: TRBV9; cdr3_aa: CASSSFSGELFF; cdr3_nt: TGTGCCAGCAGTTCCTTTTCCGGGGAGCTGTTTTTT
clone_size: few; d_call: .; j_call: TRBJ2-6; v_call: TRBV19; cdr3_aa: CASKHGGTNGANVLTF; cdr3_nt: TGTGCCAGTAAGCACGGGGGCACTAATGGGGCCAACGTCCTGACTTTC
clone_size: .; d_call: TRBD2; j_call: TRBJ2-1; v_call: TRBV12-3/TRBV12-4; cdr3_aa: CASSWTSGGNEQFF; cdr3_nt: TGTGCCAGCAGTTGGACTAGCGGGGGGAATGAGCAGTTCTTC
clone_size: .; d_call: .; j_call: TRBJ1-2; v_call: TRBV19; cdr3_aa: CASSMTAYYGYTF; cdr3_nt: TGTGCCAGTAGTATGACAGCTTACTATGGCTACACCTTC
clone_size: many; d_call: .; j_call: TRBJ2-5; v_call: TRBV12-3/TRBV12-4; cdr3_aa: CASSLNARETQYF; cdr3_nt: TGTGCCAGCAGTTTAAACGCAAGGGAGACCCAGTACTTC
clone_size: .; d_call: .; j_call: TRBJ2-1; v_call: TRBV2; cdr3_aa: CASSEAKGGNEQFF; cdr3_nt: TGTGCCAGCAGTGAAGCAAAAGGGGGAAATGAGCAGTTCTTC
clone_size: many; d_call: .; j_call: TRBJ2-3; v_call: TRBV7-7; cdr3_aa: CASSPHVGGGTDTQYF; cdr3_nt: TGTGCCAGCAGCCCCCATGTCGGGGGCGGGACAGATACGCAGTATTTT
clone_size: .; d_call: .; j_call: TRBJ2-1; v_call: TRBV6-2/TRBV6-3; cdr3_aa: CASSYSRDSGKSFNEQFF; cdr3_nt: TGTGCCAGCAGTTACTCTAGGGATAGCGGTAAAAGTTTCAATGAGCAGTTCTTC
clone_size: .; d_call: TRBD1; j_call: TRBJ1-2; v_call: TRBV29-1; cdr3_aa: CSVPGQGGQGQDGYTF; cdr3_nt: TGCAGCGTCCCCGGACAGGGAGGACAGGGACAAGATGGCTACACCTTC
clone_size: few; d_call: TRBD2; j_call: TRBJ2-2; v_call: TRBV20-1; cdr3_aa: CSASSPSGISDTGELFF; cdr3_nt: TGCAGTGCTAGCTCCCCTAGCGGGATCTCGGACACCGGGGAGCTGTTTTTT
clone_size: .; d_call: .; j_call: TRBJ2-7; v_call: TRBV12-3/TRBV12-4; cdr3_aa: CASTMGAGLSHEQYF; cdr3_nt: TGTGCCAGCACAATGGGTGCAGGGTTATCCCACGAGCAGTACTTC
clone_size: few; d_call: TRBD2; j_call: TRBJ2-7; v_call: TRBV20-1; cdr3_aa: CSARAMWDTSGVYEQYF; cdr3_nt: TGCAGTGCTAGAGCCATGTGGGATACTAGCGGGGTGTACGAGCAGTACTTC
clone_size: many; d_call: .; j_call: TRBJ1-1; v_call: TRBV12-3/TRBV12-4; cdr3_aa: CASWIMNTEAFF; cdr3_nt: TGTGCCAGCTGGATCATGAACACTGAAGCTTTCTTT
clone_size: many; d_call: .; j_call: TRBJ1-4; v_call: TRBV7-2; cdr3_aa: CASSVRGGREKLFF; cdr3_nt: TGTGCCAGCAGCGTCCGGGGGGGAAGGGAAAAACTGTTTTTT
clone_size: many; d_call: TRBD1; j_call: TRBJ2-7; v_call: TRBV18; cdr3_aa: CASSPPSGTGFGEQYF; cdr3_nt: TGTGCCAGCTCACCACCGAGCGGGACAGGGTTCGGAGAGCAGTACTTC
clone_size: .; d_call: .; j_call: TRBJ2-7; v_call: TRBV27; cdr3_aa: CASRPGGTYEQYF; cdr3_nt: TGTGCCAGCCGCCCCGGGGGCACATACGAGCAGTACTTC
clone_size: once; d_call: TRBD2; j_call: TRBJ2-3; v_call: TRBV2; cdr3_aa: CASHGTSGSTDTQYF; cdr3_nt: TGTGCCAGCCATGGGACTAGCGGGAGCACAGATACGCAGTATTTT
clone_size: .; d_call: .; j_call: TRBJ2-7; v_call: TRBV29-1; cdr3_aa: CSVEDGELSSYEQYF; cdr3_nt: TGCAGCGTTGAAGACGGAGAGCTTAGCTCCTACGAGCAGTACTTC
clone_size: .; d_call: .; j_call: TRBJ1-5; v_call: TRBV19; cdr3_aa: CASSIAGNQPQHF; cdr3_nt: TGTGCCAGTAGTATAGCCGGGAATCAGCCCCAGCATTTT
clone_size: many; d_call: TRBD2; j_call: TRBJ2-1; v_call: TRBV5-1; cdr3_aa: CASSWTSGRAGYNEQFF; cdr3_nt: TGCGCCAGCAGCTGGACTAGCGGGAGGGCTGGCTACAATGAGCAGTTCTTC
clone_size: many; d_call: TRBD1; j_call: TRBJ1-2; v_call: TRBV7-8; cdr3_aa: CASSLARTGNYGYTF; cdr3_nt: TGTGCCAGCAGCTTAGCCCGGACAGGAAACTATGGCTACACCTTC
clone_size: .; d_call: .; j_call: TRBJ2-7; v_call: TRBV10-1; cdr3_aa: CASSEDSSYEQYF; cdr3_nt: TGCGCCAGCAGTGAGGACAGCTCCTACGAGCAGTACTTC
clone_size: many; d_call: TRBD1; j_call: TRBJ1-1; v_call: TRBV12-3/TRBV12-4; cdr3_aa: CASTGDRPEAFF; cdr3_nt: TGTGCCAGCACCGGGGACAGGCCTGAAGCTTTCTTT
clone_size: few; d_call: TRBD2; j_call: TRBJ2-5; v_call: TRBV28; cdr3_aa: CASSPGTSGDETQYF; cdr3_nt: TGTGCCAGCAGCCCCGGGACTAGCGGGGACGAGACCCAGTACTTC